This entry lists 19 T cell receptor beta chains sequenced from one sample in a study of cytomegalovirus exposure and HLA in healthy donors. The PCR used 60 Vbeta and 13 Jbeta primers. Repertoires were generated with immunoSEQ multiplex PCR, while TCRdb's copy carries only in-frame clones and drops some. The sample lists about 150,000 clones; roughly four fifths were seen once. The sample comprised PBMCs. These receptors all stem from a man between 18 and 29 years old in good health and CMV-seronegative.

The V gene is TRBV19, the J gene TRBJ1-2; possibly TRBD1 for D (5 bases). CDR1 and CDR2 (germline): LNHDA, SQIVND (reference sequence). The V gene lost 5 bases and the J gene lost 6 bases, with 19 bases spanning the gap. There are 15 residues in the CDR3. The CDR3 sequence: CASSPRDTTSDGYTF. CDR3 bases: TGTGCCAGTAGTCCCAGGGATACAACTTCCGATGGCTACACCTTC.

The rearrangement joins TRBV27 to TRBJ2-1, with 9 bases identical to TRBD1. Germline CDR1 is MNHEY and CDR2 is SMNVEV (reference sequence). The CDR3 covers 16 residues. Trimming took 5 bases from V and 1 from J; bases not matched to a gene: 6. The CDR3 region is CASSPLTGGSYNEQFF. The CDR3 coding sequence is TGTGCCAGCAGTCCCTTGACAGGGGGGTCCTACAATGAGCAGTTCTTC.

There are a few counts of this clone. The V and J genes are TRBV4-3 and TRBJ2-2; TRBD2 matches at 7 bases. The trim removed 0 bases at V and 1 base at J, leaving 5 bases unmatched. This CDR3 comprises 17 residues. Germline V gives CDR1 LGHNA, CDR2 YSLEER. The CDR3 sequence is CASSQDGEGVNTGELFF. The CDR3 coding sequence is TGCGCCAGCAGCCAAGATGGGGAGGGAGTGAACACCGGGGAGCTGTTTTTT.

The chain joins TRBV2 to TRBJ2-4, with D possibly matching TRBD2 (6 bases). V shed 10 bases and J shed 1 base, with 11 bases lying between them. Germline loops: CDR1 SNHLY, CDR2 FYNNEI. This CDR3 has 13 residues. This chain's CDR3 is CAILARAKNIQYF. The CDR3 DNA follows: TGTGCCATCCTAGCGCGGGCCAAAAACATTCAGTACTTC.

This chain connects TRBV7-2 to TRBJ2-5; TRBD1 is a possible D gene (5 bases). V lost 8 bases and J 4 bases, leaving 14 bases between the germline ends. The CDR3 contains 13 residues. Germline CDR1 reads SGHTA; CDR2 reads FQGNSA. The CDR3 nucleotides read TGTGCCAGCCGATTTCAGGGTGGAGAGACCCAGTACTTC. Its protein product is CASRFQGGETQYF.

The rearrangement uses TRBV6-5 and TRBJ2-7; 7 nucleotides agree with TRBD2. The CDR3 runs to 13 residues. Germline V gene lookup returns CDR1 MNHEY and CDR2 SVGAGI. With 6 bases clipped from V and 4 bases from J, the junction kept 6 bases outside the gene matches. The CDR3 here is CASRGGRTYEQYF. Here the CDR3 DNA reads TGTGCCAGCAGAGGCGGGAGAACGTACGAGCAGTACTTC.

V is TRBV6-5 and J is TRBJ2-7; possibly TRBD1 for D (6 bases). CDR3 length equals 13 residues. V lost 6 bases to trimming and J lost 0 bases, with 9 bases between them. In germline, CDR1 is MNHEY, CDR2 SVGAGI. CDR3 nucleotide sequence: TGTGCCAGCAGGGGGACATCCTCCTACGAGCAGTACTTC. It specifies CASRGTSSYEQYF.

The chain carries TRBV9 and TRBJ1-4, with 7 bases aligning to TRBD1. With 4 bases clipped from V and 12 bases from J, the junction kept 15 bases outside the gene matches. The germline V gene has CDR1 SGDLS and CDR2 YYNGEE. This CDR3 comprises 15 residues. CDR3 DNA: TGTGCCAGCAGCCCCCGGACAGGAACTAATGAGGAACTGTTTTTT. The encoded protein is CASSPRTGTNEELFF. Full variable domain (remainder filled in from reference TRBV9 and TRBJ1-4): DSGVTQTPKHLITATGQRVTLRCSPRSGDLSVYWYQQSLDQGLQFLIQYYNGEERAKGNILERFSAQQFPDLHSELNLSSLELGDSALYFCASSPRTGTNEELFFGSGTQLSVL.

The chain is built from TRBV23-1 and TRBJ1-2; 7 positions match TRBD1. TRBV23-1 is known as an ORF, though its function is uncertain. V gave up 4 bases and J gave up 5 bases; unmatched junction bases: 10. The CDR3 runs to 15 residues. CDR3 sequence reads: CASSPGEGTVYGYTF. The CDR3 DNA is TGCGCCAGCAGTCCAGGAGAAGGGACAGTTTATGGCTACACCTTC.

V and J are TRBV7-2 and TRBJ2-7, with 8 bases that match TRBD1. The CDR3 runs 15 residues. From germline, CDR1 is SGHTA and CDR2 FQGNSA. J was trimmed by 4 bases and V by 5 bases; bases with no gene match: 10. Here the CDR3 reads CASSPGQGSEYEQYF. The CDR3 coding sequence is TGTGCCAGCAGCCCTGGACAGGGAAGTGAGTACGAGCAGTACTTC.

The V gene is TRBV11-2, the J gene TRBJ1-5; 7 nucleotides line up with TRBD1. The trim removed 5 bases at V and 6 bases at J, leaving 7 bases unmatched. The CDR3 length is 14 residues. The germline V gene has CDR1 SGHAT and CDR2 FQNNGV. The CDR3 is CASSPGGGFQPQHF. In DNA, the CDR3 is TGTGCCAGCAGCCCAGGGGGAGGCTTTCAGCCCCAGCATTTT.

The gene calls are TRBV2 and TRBJ1-2; 8 bases align to TRBD1. This CDR3 is built from 13 residues. V lost 6 bases, J lost 7 bases, and 7 bases stayed unmatched. Germline V CDR1 and CDR2: SNHLY, FYNNEI. In DNA, the CDR3 is TGTGCCAGCAGGGACAGGGCGGCCGGTGGCTACACCTTC. This encodes CASRDRAAGGYTF.

V is TRBV5-1 and J is TRBJ2-7; TRBD1 is a possible D gene (6 bases). The CDR3 spans 14 residues. Trimming removed 4 bases at V and 4 bases at J, with 15 bases between. Per the germline V gene, CDR1 is SGHRS and CDR2 is YFSETQ. The DNA for the CDR3 is TGCGCCAGCAGCCAACAGGGACGGATTTACGAGCAGTACTTC. The encoded protein is CASSQQGRIYEQYF.

In this sample, this clone turned up once. The chain couples TRBV27 to TRBJ2-1; 10 positions agree with TRBD2. The V segment lost 3 bases and the J segment 14 bases; nucleotides outside the gene matches: 7. CDR3 length: 13 residues. Germline V CDR1 and CDR2: MNHEY, SMNVEV (reference sequence). The CDR3 bases are TGTGCCAGCAGTTTCACTAGCGGGAAGGTAGAGTTCTTC. As protein: CASSFTSGKVEFF.

This clone was detected once. The chain joins TRBV7-2 to TRBJ2-5, with a weak D call TRBD2 (6 bases). The germline gives CDR1 SGHTA, CDR2 FQGNSA. Trimming took off 2 bases at V and 5 bases at J, with 15 bases between the two ends. This CDR3 has 15 residues. The CDR3 coding sequence is TGTGCCAGCAGCTTACAGGCGGGATCACCGGAGACCCAGTACTTC. Amino acids: CASSLQAGSPETQYF.

The chain uses TRBV7-9 and TRBJ1-1; D ambiguous. The CDR3 is made up of 12 amino acids. Germline assignment: CDR1 SEHNR and CDR2 FQNEAQ (reference sequence). The V end was cut by 4 bases, the J end by 11 bases, with 14 bases between. The CDR3 DNA follows: TGTGCCAGCAGCTCCCAACCGACAAGCGCTTTCTTT. Translation: CASSSQPTSAFF.

The genes are TRBV27 and TRBJ2-1; 7 nucleotides match TRBD1. J lost 3 bases, V lost 9 bases, and 26 bases had no gene match. Germline-derived CDR1 and CDR2 are MNHEY and SMNVEV (reference sequence). This CDR3 is 20 amino acids long. The CDR3 here is CARTFVPLDRARDGYNEQFF. CDR3 nucleotide sequence: TGTGCCAGGACCTTCGTCCCTTTAGACAGGGCCAGGGATGGCTACAATGAGCAGTTCTTC.

This chain links TRBV7-2 with TRBJ2-1; 8 bases are a match to TRBD1. J gave up 5 bases and V 4 bases, and 7 bases lay outside the gene matches. Germline V gene lookup returns CDR1 SGHTA and CDR2 FQGNSA. CDR3 size: 15 residues. CDR3 DNA: TGTGCCAGCAGCTCGCGGACAGGGCGCAACAATGAGCAGTTCTTC. This gives the protein CASSSRTGRNNEQFF.

This clone was recorded a few times. V and J are TRBV27 and TRBJ2-3, with 10 bases lining up with TRBD2. V shed 8 bases and J 4 bases; nucleotides not matched to a gene: 6. Germline V gene lookup returns CDR1 MNHEY and CDR2 SMNVEV (reference sequence). This CDR3 has 14 residues. CDR3 residues: CASGGAGGPDTQYF. In DNA, the CDR3 is TGTGCCAGCGGGGGAGCGGGAGGGCCAGATACGCAGTATTTT.